This T cell receptor beta chain is from a study of T-cell reconstitution after alpha-beta-depleted transplantation in children. V lost 7 bases, J lost 2 bases, and 12 bases stayed unmatched. The CDR3 totals 17 residues. This sample's TCRbeta library carried unique molecular identifier barcodes. TCRdb reanalysed the PCR reads using MiXCR and keeps one entry per CDR3 protein. The table lists more than 300,000 distinct CDR3 sequences, under 20% of them singletons. Points from the study as a whole: Several hundred graft clones that had expanded were reportedly the source of alpha-beta T cells about two months after transplant. Newly made T cells mostly supplied T-cell counts and diversity one year after transplant. Elevated TCRbeta diversity at day 60 was traced, in some patients, to surviving recipient T cells and thymic progenitors.

Many counts were recorded for this clonotype. Antigen unknown. J is TRBJ2-1 and V is TRBV12-3 or TRBV12-4; 9 positions agree with TRBD1. The sequenced sample was PBMCs, mostly from graft donor cells, obtained 360 days after TCRalphabeta/CD19-depleted stem cell transplant. The TCR was taken from a male patient between 2 and 10 years old who had a stem cell transplant for acute lymphoblastic leukemia, so the T cells may come from the graft donor. In DNA, the CDR3 is TGTGCCAGCACCCGAACGATGGACAGGGGTCCCTACAATGAGCAGTTCTTC. Residues: CASTRTMDRGPYNEQFF.